This note documents a single TCR beta chain sequence. As yet, its antigen is unknown. Pools of viral peptides were used by the ViraFEST assay to expand antigen-specific CD4+ T cells ahead of sequencing. Scientists isolated CD4+ T cells after a roughly nine-day culture period ended. As their vaccination, participants received two doses of either BNT162b2 or mRNA-1273. Vaccine recipients had no previous SARS-CoV-2 infection; their nucleocapsid antibodies were negative. The record originates from a study of vaccination effects on CD4 cells after COVID-19. This CDR3 has 16 amino acids. Germline V gene sequence: CDR1 SGHRS, CDR2 YFSETQ. The junction had 13 bases not matched to a gene; V was cut back by 7 bases and J by 5 bases. Clones were sequenced by immunoSEQ multiplex PCR, and TCRdb holds only the in-frame ones, with some missing. The table lists some 22,000 clones, about 73% of them singletons.

This rearrangement joins TRBV5-1 to TRBJ1-4; TRBD1 matches at 8 bases. This sequence was found in a human donor who received a COVID-19 vaccine. The sequencing here drew on CD4+ T cells from PBMCs cultured with SARS-CoV-2 spike peptides, taken after COVID-19 vaccination. The CDR3 is CASALNLGQANEKLFF. CDR3 nucleotide sequence: TGCGCCAGCGCCCTGAACTTGGGACAGGCAAATGAAAAACTGTTTTTT.